This T cell receptor beta chain was retrieved from a study of T-cell memory formation after mild COVID-19. A few counts support this clonotype. The target antigen is unknown. The study, taken as a whole, reports: Clones shrinking between day 15 and 85 showed a balanced CD4/CD8 split, and those that grew later tilted toward CD4+. Some SARS-CoV-2-responding clones were already detected in memory before infection. Of the contracting clones, CD4+ ones lay mainly in CM and EM, and CD8+ ones in EMRA.

J was trimmed by 6 bases and V by 4 bases; bases with no gene match: 4. In germline, CDR1 is SGHDT, CDR2 YYEEEE. There are 12 residues in the CDR3. cDNA libraries for TCR alpha and TCR beta, carrying sample barcodes and UMIs, came from 5'RACE with constant-segment primers. Each CDR3 protein is one row after TCRdb ran MiXCR on the 5' RACE reads. This sample has 170,000 or so distinct CDR3 sequences, with about 22% found just once. The sample was PBMCs or a T cell subset sorted from them (not recorded which). The origin of this receptor is an adult woman who had mild COVID-19 (a few samples of this study predate the infection). Cell type and time point are not known. This sequence joins TRBV5-6 and TRBJ2-7; 7 bases align to TRBD2. Here the CDR3 reads CASSGLVFEQYF. Here the CDR3 DNA reads TGTGCCAGCAGCGGACTAGTCTTCGAGCAGTACTTC.